These 17 T cell receptor beta chains originate from one sample sequenced in a study of regulatory T cells in long-lasting Graves disease (dated by TCRdb to the early 2020s). Preparation of the library involved multiplex PCR. Reads for this sample came from an Illumina HiSeq 4000. TCR beta libraries were built with iRepertoire HTBI primers and Arm-PCR amplification of CDR3 regions. TCRdb passed the public sequencing reads through fastp at Q25 and MiXCR, retaining productive beta sequences. Merged by CDR3 protein, the rows form single entries marked with the most common genes and DNA. The sample table shows 600,000 to 850,000 distinct CDR3 sequences, and around 30% are seen once. Clones ranked in the top ten supply about 42% of the sample. The label giving this sample's time point can be read as: persistent/refractory GD, antithyroid drugs over 5 years with positive TRAb. RNA was extracted from PBMCs in TRIzol for both TCR sequencing and RNA sequencing.

This material consisted of peripheral blood mononuclear cells (PBMCs), taken when the disease was refractory, from a patient treated with antithyroid drugs. The source is a female donor with Graves disease.

A few counts support this clonotype. The chain has TRBV5-1 and TRBJ2-1; TRBD2 matches 12 bases. This CDR3 is 16 amino acids long. Germline V gene sequence: CDR1 SGHRS, CDR2 YFSETQ. V lost 4 bases, J lost 9 bases, and 11 bases stayed unmatched. In DNA form, the CDR3 reads TGCGCCAGCAGCCCGTCCCTAGCGGGAGGGTGGGGTGAGCAGTTCTTC. Protein sequence: CASSPSLAGGWGEQFF.

This clonotype turned up a few times. The chain employs TRBV29-1 and TRBJ1-1; D is unclear. Germline V gene sequence: CDR1 SQVTM, CDR2 ANQGSEA. Trimming left V 0 bases short and J 8 bases short, with 13 bases between. This CDR3 spans 13 amino acids. CDR3 DNA sequence: TGCAGCGTTGAAGATGGGGTAGGAATAGAAGCTTTCTTT. Translation gives CSVEDGVGIEAFF.

This clonotype was seen only a few times. V is TRBV10-3 and J is TRBJ2-2; maybe TRBD1 (6 bases). The CDR3 is 13 amino acids. The V end lost 3 bases, the J end lost 7 bases, and 9 bases lay between the germline ends. Germline values: CDR1 ENHRY, CDR2 SYGVKD. The CDR3 region has the DNA TGTGCCATCAGTGAACTAGGGGGCGGGGAGCTGTTTTTT. Its translation is CAISELGGGELFF.

This clonotype was seen at least ten times. The chain joins TRBV2 to TRBJ1-2; D not resolved. Trimming cost V 2 bases and J 0 bases, with 7 bases left between them. Germline V gene data show CDR1 as SNHLY and CDR2 as FYNNEI. This CDR3 spans 14 amino acids. CDR3 nucleotides: TGTGCCAGCAGTGAAACAGCAACTAACTATGGCTACACCTTC. It codes for CASSETATNYGYTF.

This chain connects TRBV3-1 to TRBJ2-5; 8 nucleotides match TRBD2. Trimming at V came to 3 bases and at J to 3 bases, leaving 9 bases not matched to a gene. The CDR3 runs to 16 residues. The germline CDR1 and CDR2 sequences are LGHDT and YNNKEL (reference sequence). The CDR3 DNA reads TGTGCCAGCAGCCACCGAGGACTAGCCCGGGAAGAGACCCAGTACTTC. Residues: CASSHRGLAREETQYF.

The V gene is TRBV12-3 or TRBV12-4, the J gene TRBJ2-5; maybe TRBD2 (6 bases). The CDR3 sequence is 17 residues long. The ends were cut back, 3 bases at V and 1 base at J, with 18 bases in the middle. CDR3 nucleotide sequence: TGTGCCAGCAGTTTCGGGTCGGTTAGCGGATCCCAAGAGACCCAGTACTTC. Translated: CASSFGSVSGSQETQYF.

The V gene is TRBV27, the J gene TRBJ2-7; no clear D. This CDR3 is 13 amino acids long. CDR1 MNHEY and CDR2 SMNVEV come from the germline V gene (reference sequence). Trimming took 6 bases from V and 4 from J, leaving 13 bases between them. The CDR3 is CASSLGFMYEQYF. Here the CDR3 DNA reads TGTGCCAGCAGCTTGGGCTTCATGTACGAGCAGTACTTC.

This clonotype was seen a few times. This chain joins TRBV6-5 and TRBJ2-7; 7 positions agree with TRBD2. The CDR3 sequence is 16 residues long. Germline assignment: CDR1 MNHEY and CDR2 SVGAGI. V was pared by 2 bases and J by 0 bases, with 7 bases of the junction left unmatched. The CDR3 spells CASSYTRRTSSYEQYF. The CDR3 coding sequence is TGTGCCAGCAGTTACACGAGACGGACTAGCTCCTACGAGCAGTACTTC.

The chain is built from TRBV12-3 or TRBV12-4 and TRBJ2-7; unclear D gene. The CDR3 length is 13 residues. The germline V and J ends were trimmed by 2 bases and 7 bases, with 12 bases remaining between them. For the CDR3, the DNA is TGTGCCAGCAGTTTACGGCCTCCGTTGGAGCAGTACTTC. It encodes CASSLRPPLEQYF.

The V call is TRBV3-1, the J call TRBJ2-7; no clear D. The V end lost 6 bases, the J end lost 0 bases, and 12 bases lay between the germline ends. Germline V gene lookup returns CDR1 LGHDT and CDR2 YNNKEL (reference sequence). The CDR3 is made up of 14 amino acids. The CDR3, as DNA: TGTGCCAGCAGACCCCAGGACCGCTCCTACGAGCAGTACTTC. This gives the protein CASRPQDRSYEQYF.

The sample holds a few counts of this clonotype. The V gene is TRBV14, the J gene TRBJ1-1; TRBD1 aligns across 8 bases. V gave up 0 bases and J gave up 4 bases; unmatched junction bases: 4. Germline CDR1 is SGHDN and CDR2 is FVKESK. CDR3 length: 15 residues. This CDR3 reads CASSQETGATTEAFF. CDR3 in DNA: TGTGCCAGCAGCCAAGAGACAGGGGCGACCACTGAAGCTTTCTTT.

This clonotype was detected only a few times. The chain carries TRBV7-6 and TRBJ2-7; TRBD1 matches at 7 bases. Germline V gene data show CDR1 as SGHVS and CDR2 as FNYEAQ. V lost 5 bases to trimming and J lost 1 base; unmatched junction nucleotides: 5. The CDR3 consists of 14 residues. The CDR3 here is CASSPQQGSYEQYF. CDR3 nucleotides: TGTGCCAGCAGCCCACAACAGGGGTCCTACGAGCAGTACTTC. The full variable domain, completed using reference TRBV7-6 and TRBJ2-7, is GAGVSQSPRYKVTKRGQDVALRCDPISGHVSLYWYRQALGQGPEFLTYFNYEAQQDKSGLPNDRFSAERPEGSISTLTIQRTEQRDSAMYRCASSPQQGSYEQYFGPGTRLTVT.

The J gene is TRBJ1-2, the V gene TRBV27; D is unclear. There are 15 residues in the CDR3. The V gene lost 3 bases and the J gene lost 8 bases, with 19 bases spanning the gap. CDR1 is MNHEY, CDR2 SMNVEV, per germline (reference sequence). For the CDR3, the DNA is TGTGCCAGCAGTTTCCCGCGCCCTGGTCTAGGGGGCTACACCTTC. This translates into CASSFPRPGLGGYTF.

The genes are TRBV3-1 and TRBJ1-2, with D unresolved. CDR3 length: 11 residues. V lost 7 bases to trimming and J lost 4 bases, with 7 bases between them. Germline V gene sequence: CDR1 LGHDT, CDR2 YNNKEL (reference sequence). CDR3: CASNQSYGYTF. The CDR3, as DNA: TGTGCCAGCAACCAGAGCTATGGCTACACCTTC.

This clonotype was counted a few times. The V call is TRBV20-1, the J call TRBJ2-7; 10 nucleotides line up with TRBD2. Germline CDR1 is DFQATT and CDR2 is SNEGSKA (reference sequence). This CDR3 comprises 14 residues. V was clipped by 2 bases and J by 2 bases; unmatched bases: 3. The CDR3 spells CSARRGTSAYEQYF. The DNA for the CDR3 is TGCAGTGCTAGAAGGGGGACTAGCGCCTACGAGCAGTACTTC.

J is TRBJ1-2 and V is TRBV19; no reliable D call. The CDR3 loop spans 13 amino acids. CDR1 and CDR2 (germline): LNHDA, SQIVND (reference sequence). The ends were cut back, 4 bases at V and 4 bases at J, with 10 bases in the middle. This CDR3 reads CASSKRDGYGYTF. CDR3 DNA: TGTGCCAGTAGTAAGAGAGATGGCTATGGCTACACCTTC.

This clonotype was seen at least ten times. The rearrangement links TRBV20-1 to TRBJ1-2; TRBD1 aligns across 7 bases. The V and J ends lost 5 bases and 3 bases, in that order; junction bases with no gene match: 6. Germline values: CDR1 DFQATT, CDR2 SNEGSKA (reference sequence). The CDR3 consists of 13 residues. CDR3 in amino acids: CSADDRDHYGYTF. Written as DNA, the CDR3 is TGCAGTGCTGACGACAGGGATCACTATGGCTACACCTTC.